Detailed here is one T cell receptor beta chain. Its target is not known. Germline trimming cut 6 bases from V and 4 bases from J; bases unmatched to any gene: 5. The germline gives CDR1 MRHNA, CDR2 SNTAGT. The CDR3 contains 14 residues. This specimen comes from a study of PD-L1 blockade in urothelial cancer. Overall study context: Across blood samples, T cells had a median count of approximately 140,000.

Specified time point: pretreatment peripheral blood. Some clones are missing from TCRdb's copy, which holds only in-frame ones; the method was immunoSEQ multiplex PCR. The repertoire consists of about 74,000 clones, with about 90% occurring once and the leading ten covering approximately 4.5%. Whole-study findings and limits: Pretreatment blood TCR clonality under the median forecast improved survival.

The receptor was isolated from a man between 65 and 80 years old with urothelial cancer. This chain uses TRBV6-4 with TRBJ2-3; TRBD1 agrees at 9 bases. The sequencing used PBMCs, collected around atezolizumab (anti-PD-L1) treatment. CDR3 residues: CASSTGGWADTQYF. As DNA, the CDR3 is TGTGCCAGCAGCACAGGGGGCTGGGCAGATACGCAGTATTTT.